These 20 T cell receptor beta chains share one sample of origin, sequenced in a study of glioma-infiltrating T cells. Using RNA template, CDR3s of TCR alpha and beta were amplified with iRepertoire arm-PCR. TCRdb re-called the multiplex PCR reads through MiXCR, storing one row per CDR3 protein. The sample consists of fewer than 500,000 distinct CDR3 sequences, 41% of them appearing once. What was sequenced was glioma tissue, nonneoplastic brain tissue, or PBMCs (not recorded which). All receptors come from a human donor with low-grade glioma or glioblastoma, undergoing nonglioma brain surgery, or in good health (not recorded which).

Notes on this clonotype: A much larger clone differs by one base, so this may be a read error. The chain uses TRBV6-2 or TRBV6-3 and TRBJ1-4; perhaps TRBD1 as D (5 bases). The CDR3 covers 15 residues. The germline gives CDR1 MNHEY, CDR2 SVGEGT. V was cut by 2 bases and J by 3 bases, with 10 bases left in between. CDR3 region: CASSYTGASNEKLFF. The CDR3 DNA sequence: TGTGCCAGCAGTTACACCGGGGCCTCTAATGAAAAACTGTTTTTT.

This clonotype was counted a few times. This chain uses TRBV7-9 with TRBJ2-1; perhaps TRBD2 as D (6 bases). Germline CDR1 and CDR2: SEHNR and FQNEAQ (reference sequence). V was shortened by 6 bases and J by 10 bases, with 22 bases between the two germline ends. The CDR3 sequence is 15 residues long. As DNA, the CDR3 is TGTGCCAGCAGTTGCGAATTGGGGGGATCATGCGAGCAGTTCTTC. This translates into CASSCELGGSCEQFF.

Worth noting for this clonotype: Just one base apart from a much larger clone, this may be a read error. This rearrangement joins TRBV28 to TRBJ2-1; tentatively, D is TRBD2 (6 bases). The ends were cut back, 2 bases at V and 8 bases at J, with 13 bases in the middle. This CDR3 contains 14 residues. Germline loops: CDR1 MDHEN, CDR2 SYDVKM. DNA for the CDR3: TGTGCCAGCAGTTTAGGTTTCGGGGAGGATGAGCAGTTCTTC. Encoded protein: CASSLGFGEDEQFF.

Concerning this clonotype: One end of the junction does not line up with germline, which may come from a read error. The chain couples TRBV18 to TRBJ1-4; D not resolved. This CDR3 is 13 amino acids long. Germline loops: CDR1 KGHSH, CDR2 LQKENI. The CDR3 is CASSPVGNEKLLF. CDR3 coding DNA: TGTGCCAGCTCGCCGGTGGGAAATGAAAAACTGCTTTTT.

This clonotype has only a few counts. V usage is TRBV6-4 and J usage is TRBJ1-1; 9 bases align to TRBD1. The CDR3 runs 16 residues. The germline V gene has CDR1 MRHNA and CDR2 SNTAGT. V lost 3 bases, J lost 1 base, and 6 bases stayed unmatched. DNA of the CDR3: TGTGCCAGCAGTGAATGGAACAGGGGGCCGAACACTGAAGCTTTCTTT. Translating it yields CASSEWNRGPNTEAFF.

This clonotype was seen more than once but under ten times. V gene TRBV20-1 combines with J gene TRBJ2-7; 12 positions agree with TRBD2. Trimming at V came to 7 bases and at J to 0 bases, leaving 10 bases not matched to a gene. The CDR3 sequence is 16 residues long. Germline V gives CDR1 DFQATT, CDR2 SNEGSKA (reference sequence). The CDR3 sequence: CSGLAGEWGASYEQYF. In DNA, the CDR3 is TGCAGTGGACTAGCGGGAGAGTGGGGAGCCTCCTACGAGCAGTACTTC.

The J gene is TRBJ1-2, the V gene TRBV18; TRBD1 aligns across 9 bases. CDR1 is KGHSH and CDR2 is LQKENI in the germline V gene. The CDR3 runs 15 residues. The V segment lost 3 bases and the J segment 6 bases; nucleotides outside the gene matches: 8. The CDR3 reads CASSPGTGQDHGYTF. In DNA form, the CDR3 reads TGTGCCAGCTCACCGGGGACAGGGCAGGACCATGGCTACACCTTC.

Concerning this clonotype: Since a much larger clone is just one base distant, this may be a read error. The chain has TRBV28 and TRBJ2-4; TRBD2 matches at 10 bases. This CDR3 contains 13 residues. The germline V gene encodes CDR1 MDHEN and CDR2 SYDVKM. The CDR3 loop is CASLSGGGNVQYF. The CDR3, as DNA: TGTGCCAGCCTGAGCGGGGGGGGAAACGTTCAGTACTTC.

As to this clonotype: A much larger clone differs by one base, so this may be a read error. V gene TRBV6-8 combines with J gene TRBJ2-3, with TRBD2 as a possible D gene (6 bases). Germline CDR1 reads MNHGY; CDR2 reads SAAAGT. This CDR3 is built from 15 residues. The CDR3: CDSSPGLPGTDTQYF. The CDR3 coding sequence is TGTGACAGCAGTCCGGGACTCCCAGGCACAGATACGCAGTATTTT.

This clonotype has at least ten counts. This chain links TRBV6-1 with TRBJ2-1, with a possible D match to TRBD2 (6 bases). CDR3 length equals 12 residues. The V and J ends lost 6 bases and 8 bases respectively, with 11 bases between them. Germline CDR1 and CDR2: MNHNS and SASEGT. DNA for the CDR3: TGTGCCAGCAGAAATAAGCGGGATGAGCAGTTCTTC. It specifies CASRNKRDEQFF.

This chain links TRBV7-2 with TRBJ2-7; D may be TRBD2 (5 bases). The CDR3 is made up of 13 amino acids. Germline loops: CDR1 SGHTA, CDR2 FQGNSA. Trimming removed 5 bases at V and 4 bases at J, with 12 bases between. The CDR3 loop reads CASSVVREYEQYF. CDR3 sequence (DNA): TGTGCCAGCAGCGTTGTAAGGGAGTACGAGCAGTACTTC.

The sample holds many counts of this clonotype. The chain has TRBV18 and TRBJ1-1; D gene unclear. V shed 6 bases and J shed 1 base, with 12 bases lying between them. The CDR3 extends over 14 amino acids. In germline, CDR1 is KGHSH, CDR2 LQKENI. The CDR3 region has the DNA TGTGCCAGCTCCGTCACCGCCTCGAACACTGAAGCTTTCTTT. Translated: CASSVTASNTEAFF.

The J gene is TRBJ2-7, the V gene TRBV7-2; D is unresolved. Per the germline V gene, CDR1 is SGHTA and CDR2 is FQGNSA. The V end was cut by 2 bases, the J end by 3 bases, with 11 bases between. There are 14 residues in the CDR3. CDR3 in amino acids: CASSLLRFFYEQYF. The CDR3 DNA follows: TGTGCCAGCAGCTTACTGCGGTTCTTCTACGAGCAGTACTTC.

This clonotype was seen a handful of times. V usage is TRBV7-9 and J usage is TRBJ2-7; TRBD1 might be the D (6 bases). CDR1 is SEHNR and CDR2 is FQNEAQ in the germline V gene (reference sequence). CDR3 length equals 12 residues. Trimming took 7 bases from V and 9 from J, leaving 16 bases between them. In nucleotides, the CDR3 is TGTGCCAGCACCCAGGACAGCCGATGGCAGTACTTC. It is translated as CASTQDSRWQYF.

Here the CDR3 DNA reads TGTGCCAGCAGCAGGAGGGGAACGAACACCGGGGAGCTGTTTTTT. Translation: CASSRRGTNTGELFF. V gene TRBV7-2 combines with J gene TRBJ2-2, with D possibly being TRBD2 (6 bases). Germline V gene data show CDR1 as SGHTA and CDR2 as FQGNSA. The CDR3 runs to 15 residues. V lost 5 bases and J lost 0, with 10 bases in between.

Concerning this clonotype itself: Given a much more abundant clone one base away, this may be a read error. The chain carries TRBV20-1 and TRBJ2-5, with 9 bases fitting TRBD2. Unmatched junction bases numbered 13, after V lost 6 bases and J lost 2 bases. CDR3 size: 16 residues. The germline gives CDR1 DFQATT, CDR2 SNEGSKA (reference sequence). The CDR3 DNA reads TGCAGTGCGACCCCGCGCCTAGCGGGACGGCAAGAGACCCAGTACTTC. The encoded protein is CSATPRLAGRQETQYF.

The V call is TRBV7-4, the J call TRBJ2-1; no definite D call. V lost 1 base and J 0 bases, leaving 10 bases between the germline ends. The CDR3 spans 16 residues. The germline CDR1 and CDR2 sequences are SGHVT and SQSDAQ. CDR3 DNA sequence: TGTGCCAGCAGCTTAGTGGGCCGGAGCTCCTACAATGAGCAGTTCTTC. Its translation is CASSLVGRSSYNEQFF.

Of note for this clonotype: The CDR3 end shows no conserved phenylalanine or tryptophan, and so a read error is likely. V gene TRBV4-1 combines with J gene TRBJ1-2; D possibly corresponds to TRBD1 (6 bases). Germline lookup yields CDR1 MGHRA and CDR2 YSYEKL. The CDR3 totals 17 residues. The ends were cut back, 5 bases at V and 3 bases at J, with 22 bases in the middle. The CDR3 sequence: CASSSRPGGNKDYGYTY. CDR3 in DNA: TGCGCCAGCAGCTCCCGGCCGGGGGGCAATAAGGACTATGGCTACACCTAC.

The sample holds many counts of this clonotype. The CDR3 DNA reads TGCAGCGGGTACCGGGACAGGGACACTGAAGCTTTCTTT. This encodes CSGYRDRDTEAFF. The chain uses TRBV29-1 and TRBJ1-1, with 9 positions matching TRBD1. The V segment lost 7 bases and the J segment 3 bases; nucleotides outside the gene matches: 6. This CDR3 is 13 amino acids long. Looked up from germline, CDR1 is SQVTM and CDR2 is ANQGSEA. The full variable domain, completed using reference TRBV29-1 and TRBJ1-1, is SAVISQKPSRDICQRGTSLTIQCQVDSQVTMMFWYRQQPGQSLTLIATANQGSEATYESGFVIDKFPISRPNLTFSTLTVSNMSPEDSSIYLCSGYRDRDTEAFFGQGTRLTVV.

The gene calls are TRBV20-1 and TRBJ1-5; D is unclear. Germline V CDR1 and CDR2: DFQATT, SNEGSKA (reference sequence). V shed 1 base and J shed 4 bases, with 8 bases lying between them. The CDR3 sequence is 13 residues long. The CDR3 protein is CSARVGPNQPQHF. The CDR3 DNA sequence: TGCAGTGCTAGAGTCGGGCCGAATCAGCCCCAGCATTTT.